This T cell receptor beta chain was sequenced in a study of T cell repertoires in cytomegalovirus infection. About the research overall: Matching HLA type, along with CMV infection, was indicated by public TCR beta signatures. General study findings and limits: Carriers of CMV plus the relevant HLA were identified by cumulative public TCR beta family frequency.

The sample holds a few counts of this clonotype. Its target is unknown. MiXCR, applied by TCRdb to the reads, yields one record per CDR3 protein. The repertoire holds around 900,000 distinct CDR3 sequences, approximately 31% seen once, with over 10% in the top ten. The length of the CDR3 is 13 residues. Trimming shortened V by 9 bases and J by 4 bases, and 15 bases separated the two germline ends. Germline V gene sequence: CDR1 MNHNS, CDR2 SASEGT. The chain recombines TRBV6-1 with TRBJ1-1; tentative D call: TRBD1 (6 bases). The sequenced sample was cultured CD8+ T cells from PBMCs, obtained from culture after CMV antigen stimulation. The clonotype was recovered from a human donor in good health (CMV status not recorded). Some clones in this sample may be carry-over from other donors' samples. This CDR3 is CASLRGLVTEAFF. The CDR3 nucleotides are TGTGCCAGTCTCAGGGGTTTAGTCACTGAAGCTTTCTTT.